The rows below give T cell receptor beta chains drawn from one sample of a study of T cells in Graves' hyperthyroidism and ophthalmopathy. TCRdb itself ran the multiplex PCR reads through MiXCR, one entry per CDR3 protein. The top ten hold more than 30% of the sample, which has about 250,000 distinct CDR3 sequences, around 15% seen once. The sample was blood. These receptors all come from a woman between 50 and 59 years old with Graves' hyperthyroidism that later progressed to Graves' ophthalmopathy. Both conserved end residues are part of each CDR3. D genes are given only for firm matches. A clone size is listed for some rows: how often the clone was seen (once, few, many), or a class if it is expanded.

CDR3 | DNA | J | D | V | size
CASSWTAVETQYF | TGTGCCAGCAGTTGGACCGCAGTAGAGACCCAGTACTTC | TRBJ2-5 | NA | TRBV2 | many
CASSRDRTYNSPLHF | TGTGCCAGCAGCAGGGACAGAACCTATAATTCACCCCTCCACTTT | TRBJ1-6 | TRBD1 | TRBV7-6 | few
CASSLGTSVGETQYF | TGCGCCAGCAGCTTGGGGACGTCGGTCGGGGAGACCCAGTACTTC | TRBJ2-5 | NA | TRBV5-1 | many
CASSMGGSNQPQHF | TGTGCCAGTAGTATGGGGGGCAGCAATCAGCCCCAGCATTTT | TRBJ1-5 | NA | TRBV19 | NA
CASSLREGAEETQYF | TGTGCCAGCAGCCTTCGGGAGGGGGCGGAAGAGACCCAGTACTTC | TRBJ2-5 | NA | TRBV7-9 | many
CASSRGPGSRGLFF | TGTGCCAGCAGCCGCGGACCTGGTTCAAGGGGGCTGTTTTTT | TRBJ2-2 | NA | TRBV7-9 | NA
CASSPTALNTEAFF | TGTGCCAGCTCACCGACGGCCCTGAACACTGAAGCTTTCTTT | TRBJ1-1 | NA | TRBV18 | many
CASSLTLHADTQYF | TGCGCCAGCAGCTTAACCCTTCACGCAGATACGCAGTATTTT | TRBJ2-3 | NA | TRBV5-1 | many
CASTLQGANTGELFF | TGCGCCAGCACCTTACAGGGGGCGAACACCGGGGAGCTGTTTTTT | TRBJ2-2 | TRBD1 | TRBV5-1 | many
CSARDRRQGYNEQFF | TGCAGTGCTAGAGATCGGCGACAGGGCTACAATGAGCAGTTCTTC | TRBJ2-1 | TRBD1 | TRBV20-1 | many
CASSQEGHILNGYTF | TGTGCCAGCAGCCAAGAGGGACACATCCTTAATGGCTACACCTTC | TRBJ1-2 | NA | TRBV5-6 | many
CASSGRRGLTETQYF | TGTGCCAGCAGCGGCCGACGGGGTTTGACGGAGACCCAGTACTTC | TRBJ2-5 | NA | TRBV11-2 | many
CSATTSGQETQYF | TGCAGCGCGACGACTAGCGGCCAAGAGACCCAGTACTTC | TRBJ2-5 | TRBD2 | TRBV29-1 | many
CASSILGGRTEAFF | TGTGCCAGCTCCATTCTTGGGGGGAGGACTGAAGCTTTCTTT | TRBJ1-1 | NA | TRBV18 | many
CASSSVGWGSSYNEQFF | TGTGCCAGCAGCTCGGTAGGATGGGGCAGCTCCTACAATGAGCAGTTCTTC | TRBJ2-1 | NA | TRBV5-4 | NA
CSVEDPTGGNTGELFF | TGCAGCGTTGAAGATCCCACAGGGGGGAACACCGGGGAGCTGTTTTTT | TRBJ2-2 | TRBD1 | TRBV29-1 | NA
CASQETQYF | TGCGCCAGTCAAGAGACCCAGTACTTC | TRBJ2-5 | NA | TRBV5-1 | many
CASSLSRTGRLGRGSPLHF | TGTGCCAGCAGCCTATCTCGGACAGGGCGCCTGGGTCGAGGTTCACCCCTCCACTTT | TRBJ1-6 | TRBD1 | TRBV7-6 | NA
CASSFEVYNEQFF | TGTGCCAGCAGCTTTGAGGTCTACAATGAGCAGTTCTTC | TRBJ2-1 | NA | TRBV7-8 | many
CAISGEWAGGRDTQYF | TGTGCCATCAGTGGCGAATGGGCGGGGGGTAGAGATACGCAGTATTTT | TRBJ2-3 | TRBD2 | TRBV10-3 | many
CASSPIPRAGYTF | TGTGCCAGCAGCCCAATCCCGAGGGCCGGCTACACCTTC | TRBJ1-2 | NA | TRBV11-2 | NA
CASSTRDSSTGELFF | TGTGCCAGCAGCACCCGGGACTCCAGCACCGGGGAGCTGTTTTTT | TRBJ2-2 | NA | TRBV9 | NA
CASSISLTGSYEQYF | TGTGCCAGCAGCATCTCTCTGACAGGGTCCTACGAGCAGTACTTC | TRBJ2-7 | TRBD1 | TRBV7-9 | NA
CASSLSGTSGPLSYEQYF | TGTGCCAGCAGTTTGAGTGGGACTAGCGGGCCCCTCTCCTACGAGCAGTACTTC | TRBJ2-7 | TRBD2 | TRBV27 | NA
CASSLDKGQTEAFF | TGCGCCAGCAGCTTGGACAAGGGTCAAACTGAAGCTTTCTTT | TRBJ1-1 | NA | TRBV5-1 | many
CASRLDRANVLTF | TGTGCCAGCAGGCTGGACAGGGCCAACGTCCTGACTTTC | TRBJ2-6 | NA | TRBV3-1 | many
CASSPGTAGTEAFF | TGTGCCAGCAGTCCCGGGACCGCGGGCACTGAAGCTTTCTTT | TRBJ1-1 | NA | TRBV3-1 | many
CSVPQGFQPQHF | TGCAGTGTACCACAGGGATTCCAGCCCCAGCATTTT | TRBJ1-5 | NA | TRBV20-1 | many
CASRYRLAGGETQYF | TGTGCCAGCAGGTACCGACTAGCGGGAGGAGAGACCCAGTACTTC | TRBJ2-5 | TRBD2 | TRBV6-5 | many
CASSYFDRDTEAFF | TGTGCCAGCAGTTACTTTGACCGAGACACTGAAGCTTTCTTT | TRBJ1-1 | NA | TRBV6-6 | many
CASSTGQRVGAFF | TGTGCCAGCAGCACGGGACAGCGGGTGGGGGCTTTCTTT | TRBJ1-1 | TRBD1 | TRBV7-9 | few
CASSTDGYEQYF | TGTGCCAGCAGCACGGACGGCTACGAGCAGTACTTC | TRBJ2-7 | NA | TRBV7-9 | many
CASSSSPVSGNTIYF | TGTGCCAGCAGCTCCTCACCGGTCTCTGGAAACACCATATATTTT | TRBJ1-3 | NA | TRBV11-2 | NA
CSVGRESTYEQYF | TGCAGTGTAGGGCGGGAGAGTACCTACGAGCAGTACTTC | TRBJ2-7 | TRBD2 | TRBV20-1 | many
CSAPRQGTYEQYF | TGCAGTGCCCCCAGACAGGGAACCTACGAGCAGTACTTC | TRBJ2-7 | TRBD1 | TRBV20-1 | few
CASSPQRRTTYEQYF | TGTGCCAGCTCACCACAGCGCAGGACTACCTACGAGCAGTACTTC | TRBJ2-7 | NA | TRBV18 | many
CASSRLGGETQYF | TGTGCCAGCAGCCGCTTGGGTGGGGAGACCCAGTACTTC | TRBJ2-5 | NA | TRBV6-2/TRBV6-3 | few
CASSEYRVETEAFF | TGTGCCAGCAGTGAATACAGGGTTGAGACTGAAGCTTTCTTT | TRBJ1-1 | NA | TRBV2 | many
CASSLGDTQFF | TGTGCCAGCAGTTTAGGGGACACGCAGTTCTTC | TRBJ2-1 | NA | TRBV27 | many
CAITARVGEEQYF | TGTGCCATCACGGCCAGGGTAGGTGAAGAGCAGTACTTC | TRBJ2-7 | NA | TRBV10-3 | NA
CSASKGQGLTEAFF | TGCAGTGCTAGTAAGGGACAGGGTCTCACTGAAGCTTTCTTT | TRBJ1-1 | TRBD1 | TRBV20-1 | many
CASSTQNTEAFF | TGTGCCAGCAGTACACAGAACACTGAAGCTTTCTTT | TRBJ1-1 | NA | TRBV2 | many
CASSVEGRINSPLHF | TGTGCCAGCAGCGTAGAAGGACGGATTAATTCACCCCTCCACTTT | TRBJ1-6 | NA | TRBV9 | NA
CASSSDGQGATQYF | TGTGCCAGCAGCTCGGATGGACAGGGGGCGACCCAGTACTTC | TRBJ2-5 | TRBD1 | TRBV11-2 | many
CASRVGSVADTQYF | TGCGCCAGCAGGGTGGGGAGTGTCGCAGATACGCAGTATTTT | TRBJ2-3 | NA | TRBV5-1 | few
CSASGQGEYEQYF | TGCAGTGCCAGTGGACAGGGCGAGTACGAGCAGTACTTC | TRBJ2-7 | TRBD1 | TRBV20-1 | many
CASSLGVRENQPQHF | TGTGCCAGCAGCTTAGGGGTCAGGGAAAATCAGCCCCAGCATTTT | TRBJ1-5 | NA | TRBV7-2 | many
CASRSGRPNEQYF | TGTGCCAGTAGGAGCGGGAGGCCAAACGAGCAGTACTTC | TRBJ2-7 | TRBD2 | TRBV19 | NA
CASSLAPLGETQYF | TGTGCCAGCAGCTTAGCACCACTCGGGGAGACCCAGTACTTC | TRBJ2-5 | NA | TRBV7-8 | many
CASRVDLGNQPQHF | TGTGCCAGCAGGGTGGATCTCGGCAATCAGCCCCAGCATTTT | TRBJ1-5 | NA | TRBV12-3/TRBV12-4 | many
CASRRTGAVQETQYF | TGTGCCAGCAGAAGGACAGGGGCCGTACAAGAGACCCAGTACTTC | TRBJ2-5 | TRBD1 | TRBV28 | NA